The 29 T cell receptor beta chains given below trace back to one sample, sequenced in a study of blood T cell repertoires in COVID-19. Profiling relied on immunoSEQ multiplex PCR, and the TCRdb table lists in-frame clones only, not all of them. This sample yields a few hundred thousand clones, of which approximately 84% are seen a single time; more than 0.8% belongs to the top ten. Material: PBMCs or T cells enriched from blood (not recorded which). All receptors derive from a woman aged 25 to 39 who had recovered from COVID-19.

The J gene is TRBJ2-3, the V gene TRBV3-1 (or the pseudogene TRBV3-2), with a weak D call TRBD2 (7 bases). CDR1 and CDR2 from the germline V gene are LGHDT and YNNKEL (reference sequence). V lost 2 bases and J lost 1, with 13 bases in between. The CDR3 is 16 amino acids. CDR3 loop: CASSQLGGAGTDTQYF. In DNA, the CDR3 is TGTGCCAGCAGCCAATTGGGGGGGGCTGGCACAGATACGCAGTATTTT.

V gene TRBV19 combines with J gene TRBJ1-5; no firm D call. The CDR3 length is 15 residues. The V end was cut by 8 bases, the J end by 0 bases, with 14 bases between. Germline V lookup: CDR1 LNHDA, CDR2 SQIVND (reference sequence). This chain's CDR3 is CASPLAPDSNQPQHF. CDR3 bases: TGTGCCAGTCCCTTGGCACCCGATAGCAATCAGCCCCAGCATTTT.

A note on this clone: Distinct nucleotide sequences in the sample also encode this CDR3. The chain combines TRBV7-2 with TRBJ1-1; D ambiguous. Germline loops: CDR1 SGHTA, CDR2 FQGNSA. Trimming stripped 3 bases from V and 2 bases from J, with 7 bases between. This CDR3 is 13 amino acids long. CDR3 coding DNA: TGTGCCAGCAGCTTCTCAGTAAACACTGAAGCTTTCTTT. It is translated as CASSFSVNTEAFF.

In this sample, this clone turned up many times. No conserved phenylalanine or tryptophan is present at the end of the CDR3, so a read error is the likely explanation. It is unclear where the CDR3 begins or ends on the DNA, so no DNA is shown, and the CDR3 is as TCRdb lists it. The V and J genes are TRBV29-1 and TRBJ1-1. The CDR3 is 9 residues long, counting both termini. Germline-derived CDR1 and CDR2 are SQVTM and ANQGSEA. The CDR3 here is CSAGLGAGI.

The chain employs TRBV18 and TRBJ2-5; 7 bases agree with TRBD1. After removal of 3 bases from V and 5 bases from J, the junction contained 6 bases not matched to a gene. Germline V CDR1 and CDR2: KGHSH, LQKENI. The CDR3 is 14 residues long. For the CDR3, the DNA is TGTGCCAGCTCACCCCAAGGGGGCGAGGAGACCCAGTACTTC. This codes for CASSPQGGEETQYF.

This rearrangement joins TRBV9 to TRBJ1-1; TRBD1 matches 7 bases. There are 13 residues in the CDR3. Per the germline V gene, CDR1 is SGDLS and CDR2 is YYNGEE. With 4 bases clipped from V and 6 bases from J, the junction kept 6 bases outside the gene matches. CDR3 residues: CASSPTGSAEAFF. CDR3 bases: TGTGCCAGCAGCCCGACAGGGAGTGCTGAAGCTTTCTTT.

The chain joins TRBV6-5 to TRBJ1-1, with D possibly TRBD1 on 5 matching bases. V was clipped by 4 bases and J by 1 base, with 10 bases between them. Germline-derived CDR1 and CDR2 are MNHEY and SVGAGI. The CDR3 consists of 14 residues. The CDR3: CASSLTASNTEAFF. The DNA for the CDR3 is TGTGCCAGCAGTTTGACAGCCTCGAACACTGAAGCTTTCTTT.

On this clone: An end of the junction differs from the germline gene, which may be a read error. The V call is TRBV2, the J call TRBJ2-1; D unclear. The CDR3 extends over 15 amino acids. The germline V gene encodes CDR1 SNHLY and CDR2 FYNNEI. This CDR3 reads CASREAIGTLDEQFF. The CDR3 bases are TGTGCCAGCAGAGAAGCGATCGGAACCCTAGATGAGCAGTTCTTC.

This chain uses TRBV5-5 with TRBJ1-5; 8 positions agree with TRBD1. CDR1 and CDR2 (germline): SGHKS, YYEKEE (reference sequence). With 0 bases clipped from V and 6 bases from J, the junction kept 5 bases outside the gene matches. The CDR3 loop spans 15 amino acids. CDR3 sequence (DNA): TGTGCCAGCAGCTTGGGGACAGGGTTGGGTCAGCCCCAGCATTTT. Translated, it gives CASSLGTGLGQPQHF.

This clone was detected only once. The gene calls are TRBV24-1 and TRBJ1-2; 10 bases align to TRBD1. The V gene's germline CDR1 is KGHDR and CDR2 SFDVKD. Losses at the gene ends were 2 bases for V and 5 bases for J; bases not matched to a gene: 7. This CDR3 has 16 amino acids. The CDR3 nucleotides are TGTGCCACCAGTGATTCCGACAGGGGGCAGAAGTATGGCTACACCTTC. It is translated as CATSDSDRGQKYGYTF.

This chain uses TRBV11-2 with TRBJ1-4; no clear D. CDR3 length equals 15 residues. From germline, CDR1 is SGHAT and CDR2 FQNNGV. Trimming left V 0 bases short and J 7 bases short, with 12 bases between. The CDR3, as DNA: TGTGCCAGCAGCTTAGACCGATACCGGGTTGAAAAACTGTTTTTT. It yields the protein CASSLDRYRVEKLFF.

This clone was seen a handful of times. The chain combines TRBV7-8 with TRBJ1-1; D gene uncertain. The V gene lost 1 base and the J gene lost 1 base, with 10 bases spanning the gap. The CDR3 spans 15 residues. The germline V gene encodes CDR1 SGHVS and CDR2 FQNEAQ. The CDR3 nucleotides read TGTGCCAGCAGCTTAGAGCGGGAAGGGAACACTGAAGCTTTCTTT. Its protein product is CASSLEREGNTEAFF.

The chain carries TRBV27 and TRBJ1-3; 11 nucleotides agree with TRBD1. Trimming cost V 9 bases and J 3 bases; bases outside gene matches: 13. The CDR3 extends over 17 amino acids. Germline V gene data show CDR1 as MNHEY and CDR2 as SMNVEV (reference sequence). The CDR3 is CARRTGGEVGIGNTIYF. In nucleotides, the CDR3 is TGTGCCAGGAGGACAGGGGGCGAGGTGGGGATTGGAAACACCATATATTTT.

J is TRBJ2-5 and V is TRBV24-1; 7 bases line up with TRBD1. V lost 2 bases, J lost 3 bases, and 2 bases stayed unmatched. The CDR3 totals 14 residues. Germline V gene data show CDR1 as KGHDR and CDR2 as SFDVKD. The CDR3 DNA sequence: TGTGCCACCAGTGATTCAGGGGGAAAAGAGACCCAGTACTTC. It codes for CATSDSGGKETQYF.

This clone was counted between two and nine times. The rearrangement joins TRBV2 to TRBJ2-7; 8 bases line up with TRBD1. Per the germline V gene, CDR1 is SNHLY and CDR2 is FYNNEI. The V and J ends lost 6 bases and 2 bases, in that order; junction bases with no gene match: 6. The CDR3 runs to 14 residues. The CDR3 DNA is TGTGCCAGCAGGGACCGGGACAGGCCCTACGAGCAGTACTTC. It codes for CASRDRDRPYEQYF.

DNA of the CDR3: TGCGCCAGCAGCTTCACTGCCTTCACAGATACGCAGTATTTT. Translating gives CASSFTAFTDTQYF. The V gene is TRBV5-1, the J gene TRBJ2-3; D remains unclear. The CDR3 has 14 residues. Trimming took 2 bases from V and 2 from J, leaving 9 bases between them. CDR1 and CDR2 from the germline V gene are SGHRS and YFSETQ.

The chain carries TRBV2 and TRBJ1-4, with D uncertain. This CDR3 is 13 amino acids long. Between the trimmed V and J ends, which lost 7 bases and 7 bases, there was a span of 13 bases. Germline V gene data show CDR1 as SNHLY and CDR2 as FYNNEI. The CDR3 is CASNRGVIEKLFF. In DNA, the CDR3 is TGTGCCAGCAACCGCGGGGTAATTGAAAAACTGTTTTTT.

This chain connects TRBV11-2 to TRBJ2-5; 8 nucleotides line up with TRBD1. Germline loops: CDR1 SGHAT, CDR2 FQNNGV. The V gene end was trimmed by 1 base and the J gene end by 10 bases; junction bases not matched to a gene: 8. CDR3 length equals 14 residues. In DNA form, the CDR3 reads TGTGCCAGCAGCTTAGCGGGACAGGTTATGATCCAGTACTTC. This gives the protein CASSLAGQVMIQYF.

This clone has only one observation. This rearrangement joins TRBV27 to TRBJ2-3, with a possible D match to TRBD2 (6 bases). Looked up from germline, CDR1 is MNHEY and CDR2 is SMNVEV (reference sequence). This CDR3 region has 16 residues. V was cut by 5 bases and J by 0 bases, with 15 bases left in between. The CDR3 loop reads CASSPLRRASTDTQYF. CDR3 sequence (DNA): TGTGCCAGCAGTCCCCTTCGGAGGGCCAGCACAGATACGCAGTATTTT.

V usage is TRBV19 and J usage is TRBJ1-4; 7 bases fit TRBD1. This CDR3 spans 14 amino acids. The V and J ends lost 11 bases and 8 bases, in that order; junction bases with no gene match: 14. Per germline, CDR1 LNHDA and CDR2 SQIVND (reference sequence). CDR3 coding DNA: TGTGCCGTTTCGGGGGTTAGGGGACAGGAAAAACTGTTTTTT. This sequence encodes CAVSGVRGQEKLFF.

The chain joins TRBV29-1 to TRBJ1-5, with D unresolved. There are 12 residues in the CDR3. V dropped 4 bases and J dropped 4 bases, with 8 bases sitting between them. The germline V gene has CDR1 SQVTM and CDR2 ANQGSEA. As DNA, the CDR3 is TGCAGCGTTGCCTCGGGGAATCAGCCCCAGCATTTT. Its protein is CSVASGNQPQHF.

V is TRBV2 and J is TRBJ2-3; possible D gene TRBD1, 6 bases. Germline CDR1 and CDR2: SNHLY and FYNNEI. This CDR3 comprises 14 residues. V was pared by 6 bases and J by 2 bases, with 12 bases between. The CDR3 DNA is TGTGCCAGCAGAATGGACAGCCACACAGATACGCAGTATTTT. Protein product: CASRMDSHTDTQYF.

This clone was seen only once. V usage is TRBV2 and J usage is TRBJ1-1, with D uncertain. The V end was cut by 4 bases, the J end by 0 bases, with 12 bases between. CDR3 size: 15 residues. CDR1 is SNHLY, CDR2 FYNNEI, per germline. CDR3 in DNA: TGTGCCAGCAGTGCGGGGTCCTTCATGAACACTGAAGCTTTCTTT. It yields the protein CASSAGSFMNTEAFF.

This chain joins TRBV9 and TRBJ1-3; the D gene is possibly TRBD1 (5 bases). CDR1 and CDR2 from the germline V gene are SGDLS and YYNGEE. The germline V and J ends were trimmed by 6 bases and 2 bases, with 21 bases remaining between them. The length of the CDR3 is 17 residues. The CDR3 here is CASNRGGGEPTGNTIYF. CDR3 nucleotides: TGTGCCAGCAATCGAGGTGGGGGGGAGCCCACTGGAAACACCATATATTTT.

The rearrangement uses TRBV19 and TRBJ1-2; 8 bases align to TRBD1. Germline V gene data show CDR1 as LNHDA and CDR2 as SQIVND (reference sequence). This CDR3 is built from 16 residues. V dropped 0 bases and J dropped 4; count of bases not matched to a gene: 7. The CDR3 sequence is CASSIDGQGNIYGYTF. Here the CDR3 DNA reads TGTGCCAGTAGTATAGACGGACAGGGAAATATCTATGGCTACACCTTC.

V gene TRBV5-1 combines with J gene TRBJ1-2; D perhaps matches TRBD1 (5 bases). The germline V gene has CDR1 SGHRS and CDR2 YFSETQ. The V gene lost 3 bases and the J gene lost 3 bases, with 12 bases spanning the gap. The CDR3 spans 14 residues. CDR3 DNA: TGCGCCAGCAGCTGGGGCGCCAGGGACTATGGCTACACCTTC. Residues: CASSWGARDYGYTF.

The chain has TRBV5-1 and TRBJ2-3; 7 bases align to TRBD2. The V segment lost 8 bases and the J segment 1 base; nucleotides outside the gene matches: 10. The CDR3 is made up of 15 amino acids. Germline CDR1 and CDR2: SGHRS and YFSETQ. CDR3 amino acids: CASRLAPSGTDTQYF. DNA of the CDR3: TGCGCCAGTAGACTAGCCCCATCTGGCACAGATACGCAGTATTTT.

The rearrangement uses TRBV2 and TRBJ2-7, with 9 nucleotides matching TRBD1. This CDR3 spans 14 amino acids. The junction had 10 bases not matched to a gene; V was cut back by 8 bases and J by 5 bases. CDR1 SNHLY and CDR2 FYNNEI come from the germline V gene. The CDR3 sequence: CASPPGTGHDEQYF. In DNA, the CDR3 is TGTGCCAGCCCGCCCGGGACAGGGCACGACGAGCAGTACTTC.

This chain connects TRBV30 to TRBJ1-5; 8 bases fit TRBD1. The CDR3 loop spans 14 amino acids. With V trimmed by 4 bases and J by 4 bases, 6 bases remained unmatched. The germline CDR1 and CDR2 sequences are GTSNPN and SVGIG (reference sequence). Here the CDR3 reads CAWTHGQGNQPQHF. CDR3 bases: TGTGCCTGGACCCACGGACAGGGAAATCAGCCCCAGCATTTT.